This TCR beta chain comes out of a study of shared T cell receptors in the human thymus. Profiling relied on immunoSEQ multiplex PCR, and the TCRdb table lists in-frame clones only, not all of them. The data contain almost 550,000 clones, around 78% of them seen just once; the ten biggest clones take up approximately 0.013%. The CDR3 spans 16 residues. Looked up from germline, CDR1 is SGHRS and CDR2 is YFSETQ. With 2 bases clipped from V and 0 bases from J, the junction kept 3 bases outside the gene matches. These data also formed part of another study, on human thymus T cells. That publication notes: An apparent bias in V and J gene usage was seen in thymic and blood repertoires. Overlap was high between thymic repertoires from unrelated individuals, as reported in related research.

J is TRBJ2-2 and V is TRBV5-1, with 8 nucleotides matching TRBD2. The sequenced material came from thymocytes. This receptor was obtained from a boy in the first two years of life with a congenital heart defect. This chain's CDR3 is CASSLMGLANTGELFF. CDR3 nucleotide sequence: TGCGCCAGCAGCTTAATGGGACTAGCGAACACCGGGGAGCTGTTTTTT.